The next 15 T cell receptor beta chains were all read from a single sample in a study of control samples from healthy donors and cancer patients. Sequenced by immunoSEQ multiplex PCR; TCRdb stores in-frame clones only, minus some. The sample lists 120,000 or so clones; roughly 87% were seen once. What was sequenced was blood. The receptors stem from a man aged 40-49 years in good health.

The chain uses TRBV14 and TRBJ2-2; 14 bases agree with TRBD2. This CDR3 spans 17 amino acids. Germline lookup yields CDR1 SGHDN and CDR2 FVKESK. Trimming took 4 bases from V and 5 from J; bases not matched to a gene: 6. CDR3 residues: CASSRPGLAGVTGELFF. CDR3 coding DNA: TGTGCCAGCAGCCGGCCGGGACTAGCGGGGGTTACCGGGGAGCTGTTTTTT.

The V gene is TRBV29-1, the J gene TRBJ1-1; no reliable D call. V was cut by 7 bases and J by 6 bases, with 15 bases left in between. CDR1 is SQVTM and CDR2 is ANQGSEA in the germline V gene. CDR3 length: 12 amino acids. CDR3 region: CSAHSDIAEAFF. The CDR3, as DNA: TGCAGCGCTCACTCAGACATCGCTGAAGCTTTCTTT.

The V call is TRBV7-9, the J call TRBJ2-2; 7 nucleotides match TRBD2. The ends lost 6 bases at V and 6 bases at J; junction bases unmatched: 4. The CDR3 spans 13 residues. Looked up from germline, CDR1 is SEHNR and CDR2 is FQNEAQ (reference sequence). This CDR3 reads CASSLGLAGELFF. DNA of the CDR3: TGTGCCAGCAGTCTAGGACTAGCCGGGGAGCTGTTTTTT. Combining the CDR3 with reference TRBV7-9 and TRBJ2-2 gives the whole variable domain DTGVSQNPRHKITKRGQNVTFRCDPISEHNRLYWYRQTLGQGPEFLTYFQNEAQLEKSRLLSDRFSAERPKGSFSTLEIQRTEQGDSAMYLCASSLGLAGELFFGEGSRLTVL.

The CDR3 bases are TGTGCCAGCTCACCGGACAGAAAGAACACCGGGGAGCTGTTTTTT. Its translation is CASSPDRKNTGELFF. The V call is TRBV18, the J call TRBJ2-2, with a weak D call TRBD1 (6 bases). The CDR3 totals 15 residues. Trimming took 3 bases from V and 1 from J, leaving 9 bases between them. Germline V lookup: CDR1 KGHSH, CDR2 LQKENI. The full variable domain, in which reference TRBV18 and TRBJ2-2 provide the parts outside the CDR3, is NAGVMQNPRHLVRRRGQEARLRCSPMKGHSHVYWYRQLPEEGLKFMVYLQKENIIDESGMPKERFSAEFPKEGPSILRIQQVVRGDSAAYFCASSPDRKNTGELFFGEGSRLTVL.

V gene TRBV27 combines with J gene TRBJ1-5; D uncertain. The V end was cut by 5 bases, the J end by 7 bases, with 21 bases between. The germline V gene encodes CDR1 MNHEY and CDR2 SMNVEV (reference sequence). This CDR3 contains 16 residues. This CDR3 is CASSLEDPRFGQPQHF. As DNA, the CDR3 is TGTGCCAGCAGTCTCGAGGACCCCCGATTTGGGCAGCCCCAGCATTTT.

The chain recombines TRBV4-3 with TRBJ2-3; D gene unclear. CDR1 LGHNA and CDR2 YSLEER come from the germline V gene. The V end lost 8 bases, the J end lost 0 bases, and 12 bases lay between the germline ends. This CDR3 has 14 residues. CDR3 loop: CASADWASTDTQYF. The CDR3 bases are TGCGCCAGCGCCGACTGGGCCAGCACAGATACGCAGTATTTT.

To note about this clone: Sequence at one end of the junction differs from germline and may be a read error. At the DNA level, this CDR3 is encoded by other sequences in the same sample as well. CDR3 sequence reads: CASSYSDSKETQYF. The DNA for the CDR3 is TGTGCCAGTAGTTACAGCGACAGCAAAGAGACCCAGTACTTC. The rearrangement links TRBV6-5 to TRBJ2-5, with D perhaps matching TRBD1 (5 bases). CDR1 is MNHEY and CDR2 is SVGAGI in the germline V gene. The CDR3 runs to 14 residues.

The rearrangement links TRBV5-6 to TRBJ2-5; weak D call: TRBD2 (6 bases). Per germline, CDR1 SGHDT and CDR2 YYEEEE. The CDR3 runs to 14 residues. V lost 4 bases to trimming and J lost 4 bases, with 14 bases between them. The CDR3: CASSGAGLPETQYF. The CDR3 DNA is TGTGCCAGCAGCGGGGCGGGGCTCCCAGAGACCCAGTACTTC.

Turning to this clone: The sample contains more than one DNA sequence encoding this CDR3. The chain recombines TRBV15 with TRBJ2-3; 8 bases map to TRBD1. Per the germline V gene, CDR1 is LNHNV and CDR2 is YYDKDF (reference sequence). V was pared by 3 bases and J by 4 bases, with 3 bases of the junction left unmatched. The CDR3 loop spans 14 amino acids. Here the CDR3 DNA reads TGTGCCACCAGCAGGGACAGGGCCCCAGATACGCAGTATTTT. This gives the protein CATSRDRAPDTQYF.

The CDR3 DNA sequence: TGTGCCAGCAGTGAACTAACAGGCCTGAACACTGAAGCTTTCTTT. Translating it yields CASSELTGLNTEAFF. The rearrangement links TRBV6-1 to TRBJ1-1; TRBD1 is a possible D gene (5 bases). Germline V gene lookup returns CDR1 MNHNS and CDR2 SASEGT. The CDR3 sequence is 15 residues long. Trimming removed 2 bases at V and 0 bases at J, with 10 bases between.

This rearrangement joins TRBV12-5 to TRBJ2-7; tentative D call: TRBD2 (6 bases). Per germline, CDR1 LGHNT and CDR2 FRNRAP. The CDR3 extends over 15 amino acids. V was clipped by 7 bases and J by 0 bases, with 16 bases between them. The CDR3 nucleotides read TGTGCTAGTGCCCCCTTGGGGGGTCGCTCCTACGAGCAGTACTTC. Amino acid sequence: CASAPLGGRSYEQYF.

The rearrangement links TRBV4-3 to TRBJ1-4; no firm D call. There are 16 residues in the CDR3. From germline, CDR1 is LGHNA and CDR2 YSLEER. The V end lost 0 bases, the J end lost 2 bases, and 10 bases lay between the germline ends. The CDR3 region is CASSQDRPATNEKLFF. CDR3 coding DNA: TGCGCCAGCAGCCAAGATCGTCCAGCCACTAATGAAAAACTGTTTTTT.

The rearrangement uses TRBV11-2 and TRBJ2-3, with a possible D match to TRBD2 (6 bases). The CDR3 is 16 residues long. Trimming removed 1 base from V and 0 bases from J, with 11 bases in between. Germline CDR1 is SGHAT and CDR2 is FQNNGV. CDR3 DNA: TGTGCCAGCAGCTTAGGGGCGGGGAGAAGCACAGATACGCAGTATTTT. The encoded protein is CASSLGAGRSTDTQYF.

The genes are TRBV2 and TRBJ1-1; tentatively, D is TRBD1 (5 bases). Deletions cut 6 bases from V and 1 base from J, with 9 bases between. Germline values: CDR1 SNHLY, CDR2 FYNNEI. The CDR3 is made up of 13 amino acids. CDR3 nucleotides: TGTGCCAGCAGAGGCCAGGGGAACACTGAAGCTTTCTTT. It translates to CASRGQGNTEAFF.

The chain uses TRBV7-9 and TRBJ2-1; D is undetermined. Trimming took 4 bases from V and 0 from J, leaving 13 bases between them. CDR1 and CDR2 (germline): SEHNR, FQNEAQ (reference sequence). The CDR3 length is 16 residues. Written as DNA, the CDR3 is TGTGCCAGCAGCTCCTCGAAGACTCTCTCCTACAATGAGCAGTTCTTC. This translates into CASSSSKTLSYNEQFF. The full variable domain, completed using reference TRBV7-9 and TRBJ2-1, is DTGVSQNPRHKITKRGQNVTFRCDPISEHNRLYWYRQTLGQGPEFLTYFQNEAQLEKSRLLSDRFSAERPKGSFSTLEIQRTEQGDSAMYLCASSSSKTLSYNEQFFGPGTRLTVL.